This is a list of T cell receptor beta chains from one sample in a study of T cell responses to AZD1222 COVID-19 vaccine. Measured with immunoSEQ multiplex PCR; TCRdb has only the in-frame clones, and not every one. The repertoire consists of approximately 80,000 clones, with approximately 90% occurring once and the leading ten covering approximately 5.8%. This specimen consisted of peripheral blood, obtained on day 0 of AZD1222 vaccination. The receptor set was obtained from an adult in good health. The CDR3 runs from the conserved cysteine through the conserved F or W. Clone size is stated in some rows and not others, as once, few, many or a class when expanded.

CASSLRTGTNEQYF	NA	TRBV5-1	TRBJ2-7
CSVSTAGQPQHF	NA	TRBV29-1	TRBJ1-5
CASSYSQNYNSPLHF	NA	TRBV6-2/TRBV6-3	TRBJ1-6
CASSRPNQPQHF	NA	TRBV27	TRBJ1-5
CASSSPNQPQHF	NA	TRBV28	TRBJ1-5
CASSPYAGDTQYF	once	TRBV18	TRBJ2-3
CASSATRQGMSNQPQHF	NA	TRBV18	TRBJ1-5
CSARLAVEQYF	NA	TRBV20-1	TRBJ2-7
CASNGGANTGELFF	once	TRBV5-5	TRBJ2-2
CASGLQGQPQHF	NA	TRBV19	TRBJ1-5
CASSPLGTEQYF	once	TRBV7-9	TRBJ2-7
CASSLEGTGELFF	NA	TRBV12-3/TRBV12-4	TRBJ2-2
CAWSHYSGSEAFF	few	TRBV30	TRBJ1-1
CASSLVWTANQPQHF	once	TRBV5-5	TRBJ1-5
CASSSSQFYLDGRDTQYF	NA	TRBV19	TRBJ2-3
CASSEWGRTEAFF	once	TRBV6-1	TRBJ1-1
CASSYRRQQQETQYF	NA	TRBV6-6	TRBJ2-5
CASSHRRGINTGELFF	NA	TRBV14	TRBJ2-2
CAWSGQGNYGYTF	NA	TRBV30	TRBJ1-2
CASSKTPGSGNTIYF	NA	TRBV19	TRBJ1-3
CASSSKIRRGNQPQHF	NA	TRBV28	TRBJ1-5
CASSQDRWRVDTEAFF	NA	TRBV4-3	TRBJ1-1
CASSFRQGLPEAFF	NA	TRBV5-6	TRBJ1-1
CASSHGRQGGPEKLFF	NA	TRBV18	TRBJ1-4
CASSQVTVVGDTQYF	NA	TRBV3-1/TRBV3-2	TRBJ2-3
CASSGGTRSSTEAFF	NA	TRBV25-1	TRBJ1-1
CASSKAGLTDTQYF	NA	TRBV19	TRBJ2-3
CSVDLSGDASTF	NA	TRBV29-1	TRBJ1-2
CASSPTRITEAFF	NA	TRBV12-3/TRBV12-4	TRBJ1-1
CASSEPGVFTF	once	TRBV25-1	TRBJ1-2
CASSSRGQNYGYTF	NA	TRBV9	TRBJ1-2
CASSLTRGGTEAFF	NA	TRBV28	TRBJ1-1
CAWSVLTETQYF	NA	TRBV30	TRBJ2-5
CASSSRSVGNEQFF	once	TRBV11-1	TRBJ2-1
CASSLAGSSPGAPLHF	NA	TRBV7-9	TRBJ1-6
CASSGGGATDTQYF	NA	TRBV14	TRBJ2-3
CAWSHAGGPNYGYTF	NA	TRBV30	TRBJ1-2
CASSQEQPNEQFF	NA	TRBV4-1	TRBJ2-1
CASSLAGGQETQYF	NA	TRBV7-2	TRBJ2-5
CASSQRGGLYEQYF	NA	TRBV27	TRBJ2-7
CASRQQRTEAFF	NA	TRBV2	TRBJ1-1
CASSIRSGLGTEAFF	NA	TRBV19	TRBJ1-1
CASSAVRTGVRNTEAFF	NA	TRBV5-4	TRBJ1-1
CASSVLVNEQFF	NA	TRBV12-3/TRBV12-4	TRBJ2-1
CASSLRTSPQETQYF	NA	TRBV5-4	TRBJ2-5
CASSNSGGGGSPLHF	few	TRBV9	TRBJ1-6
CASSSSGTSRYSDTQYF	NA	TRBV7-8	TRBJ2-3
CASSLFWGKGEAFF	NA	TRBV11-3	TRBJ1-1
CASSLKVRAGGYNEQFF	NA	TRBV3-1/TRBV3-2	TRBJ2-1
CASSPPGLAGGRRGGTQYF	NA	TRBV3-1/TRBV3-2	TRBJ2-5
CASSEGPVGTEAFF	NA	TRBV9	TRBJ1-1
CAWLLGNEQFF	NA	TRBV30	TRBJ2-1
CASSQVLMAATNYGYTF	NA	TRBV4-1	TRBJ1-2